Following are 13 T cell receptor beta chains from one sample sequenced in a study of sequential checkpoint blockade in melanoma. TCRdb's table, derived via immunoSEQ multiplex PCR, lists solely in-frame clones and lacks some. This sample yields approximately 29,000 clones, of which over 80% are seen a single time; less than 20% belongs to the top ten. Treatment described: randomized to nivolumab then ipilimumab (arm A) or the reverse (arm B). Material: CD8+ T cells sorted from blood (inferred from file names), obtained from a patient given nivolumab and ipilimumab in sequence. Receptors originate from a human donor with melanoma.

The rearrangement links TRBV11-2 to TRBJ2-7, with 10 bases fitting TRBD2. Trimming cost V 1 base and J 0 bases; bases outside gene matches: 9. Germline V gives CDR1 SGHAT, CDR2 FQNNGV. The CDR3 runs to 18 residues. CDR3 DNA sequence: TGTGCCAGCAGCTTAGGGCTAGCGGGGGCCCGGAGCTCCTACGAGCAGTACTTC. Translated: CASSLGLAGARSSYEQYF. Full variable domain (outside the CDR3, taken from reference TRBV11-2 and TRBJ2-7): EAGVAQSPRYKIIEKRQSVAFWCNPISGHATLYWYQQILGQGPKLLIQFQNNGVVDDSQLPKDRFSAERLKGVDSTLKIQPAKLEDSAVYLCASSLGLAGARSSYEQYFGPGTRLTVT.

This chain connects TRBV5-6 to TRBJ2-7, with D perhaps TRBD2 (5 bases). Germline CDR1 reads SGHDT; CDR2 reads YYEEEE. V shed 4 bases and J shed 3 bases, with 11 bases lying between them. The CDR3 runs to 13 residues. Written as DNA, the CDR3 is TGTGCCAGCAGCCCGGACTCAGACTACGAGCAGTACTTC. It specifies CASSPDSDYEQYF.

The chain recombines TRBV19 with TRBJ2-7, with a possible D match to TRBD1 (6 bases). The germline V gene encodes CDR1 LNHDA and CDR2 SQIVND (reference sequence). The CDR3 is 14 residues long. Trimming shortened V by 5 bases and J by 4 bases, and 15 bases separated the two germline ends. This CDR3 reads CASSPGTLGYEQYF. In DNA, the CDR3 is TGTGCCAGTAGTCCTGGGACATTGGGTTACGAGCAGTACTTC.

V usage is TRBV9 and J usage is TRBJ1-6; 7 positions match TRBD1. The CDR3 totals 17 residues. Germline loops: CDR1 SGDLS, CDR2 YYNGEE. J lost 4 bases, V lost 3 bases, and 10 bases had no gene match. The CDR3 DNA reads as TGTGCCAGCAGCGCCAGGGGGGTCCCCTCTTATAATTCACCCCTCCACTTT. Translating gives CASSARGVPSYNSPLHF. Using reference TRBV9 and TRBJ1-6 for the parts outside the CDR3, the full variable domain is DSGVTQTPKHLITATGQRVTLRCSPRSGDLSVYWYQQSLDQGLQFLIQYYNGEERAKGNILERFSAQQFPDLHSELNLSSLELGDSALYFCASSARGVPSYNSPLHFGNGTRLTVT.

This rearrangement joins TRBV2 to TRBJ2-1, with unresolved D. The germline gives CDR1 SNHLY, CDR2 FYNNEI. V shed 10 bases and J shed 5 bases, with 24 bases lying between them. CDR3 length: 16 amino acids. CDR3 in amino acids: CATAAHEPPLDNEQFF. CDR3 sequence (DNA): TGTGCCACCGCGGCCCATGAACCCCCCCTGGACAATGAGCAGTTCTTC.

V and J are TRBV7-2 and TRBJ2-1; 10 bases align to TRBD2. This CDR3 region has 15 residues. Germline lookup yields CDR1 SGHTA and CDR2 FQGNSA. Trimming removed 3 bases from V and 8 bases from J; junction bases left unmatched: 7. CDR3 nucleotide sequence: TGTGCCAGCAGCTTCTTAGCGGGAGGCGTAGATGAGCAGTTCTTC. It codes for CASSFLAGGVDEQFF. Full variable domain (missing parts from reference TRBV7-2 and TRBJ2-1): GAGVSQSPSNKVTEKGKDVELRCDPISGHTALYWYRQSLGQGLEFLIYFQGNSAPDKSGLPSDRFSAERTGGSVSTLTIQRTQQEDSAVYLCASSFLAGGVDEQFFGPGTRLTVL.

V is TRBV6-8 and J is TRBJ2-7, with 10 bases fitting TRBD1. The CDR3 spans 14 residues. The V segment lost 4 bases and the J segment 4 bases; nucleotides outside the gene matches: 4. The germline V gene has CDR1 MNHGY and CDR2 SAAAGT. The CDR3 DNA follows: TGTGCCAGCAGTTTCGGACAGGGGGAGTACGAGCAGTACTTC. It specifies CASSFGQGEYEQYF.

This clone showed up just a few times. V is TRBV21-1 and J is TRBJ2-1; the DNA was not used to check the table's D call, TRBD1. TRBV21-1 is marked as a pseudogene. This CDR3 has 17 residues. CDR3 residues: CASSNSPRDSSYNEQFF. CDR3 nucleotide sequence: TGTGCCAGCAGCAACTCCCCCCGGGACAGCTCCTACAATGAGCAGTTCTTC.

V gene TRBV2 combines with J gene TRBJ1-5, with 9 positions matching TRBD1. CDR3 length: 16 amino acids. Germline CDR1 reads SNHLY; CDR2 reads FYNNEI. V was clipped by 0 bases and J by 4 bases; unmatched bases: 4. CDR3 DNA: TGTGCCAGCAGTGAAGCGGTGGGGACAGGGAATCAGCCCCAGCATTTT. Amino acid sequence: CASSEAVGTGNQPQHF.

This sequence joins TRBV6-1 and TRBJ2-1; the D is unclear. V was clipped by 10 bases and J by 9 bases, with 10 bases between them. The CDR3 consists of 10 residues. Germline V gene sequence: CDR1 MNHNS, CDR2 SASEGT. CDR3 bases: TGTGCCACCGGAGCTGGTGAGCAGTTCTTC. Translation: CATGAGEQFF.

The chain carries TRBV4-3 and TRBJ2-2; D gene unclear. V was cut by 0 bases and J by 3 bases, with 8 bases left in between. Germline V gene sequence: CDR1 LGHNA, CDR2 YSLEER. The CDR3 is 15 amino acids. The CDR3 protein is CASSQDGSYTGELFF. The CDR3 coding sequence is TGCGCCAGCAGCCAAGATGGCAGTTACACCGGGGAGCTGTTTTTT.

The chain is built from TRBV5-6 and TRBJ1-2; a weak D match, TRBD1 (6 bases). V lost 6 bases and J lost 6, with 24 bases in between. This CDR3 is 16 amino acids long. Germline V lookup: CDR1 SGHDT, CDR2 YYEEEE. CDR3 sequence (DNA): TGTGCCAGCACCTGGGGGTATCCGGGGGGCGTTGATGGCTACACCTTC. Translation: CASTWGYPGGVDGYTF. The variable domain in full, completed from reference TRBV5-6 and TRBJ1-2, reads DAGVTQSPTHLIKTRGQQVTLRCSPKSGHDTVSWYQQALGQGPQFIFQYYEEEERQRGNFPDRFSGHQFPNYSSELNVNALLLGDSALYLCASTWGYPGGVDGYTFGSGTRLTVV.

This chain uses TRBV27 with TRBJ2-5, with D possibly TRBD2 on 6 matching bases. This CDR3 comprises 14 residues. The germline V gene encodes CDR1 MNHEY and CDR2 SMNVEV (reference sequence). V lost 2 bases and J 4 bases, leaving 11 bases between the germline ends. CDR3 sequence: CASSLAQGGETQYF. The CDR3 DNA reads as TGTGCCAGCAGTTTAGCGCAGGGAGGAGAGACCCAGTACTTC.